Following are 28 T cell receptor beta chains from one sample sequenced in a study of blood T cell repertoires in COVID-19. The method was immunoSEQ multiplex PCR; TCRdb's version includes in-frame clones alone and lacks a portion of them. Counted here are a few hundred thousand clones, around 88% occurring once; the ten biggest clones make up 14% to 15%. Sample: PBMCs or T cells enriched from blood (not recorded which). All receptors come from a woman between 50 and 59 years old with acute COVID-19.

The V call is TRBV2, the J call TRBJ2-1; 8 nucleotides match TRBD2. Unmatched junction bases numbered 6, after V lost 7 bases and J lost 4 bases. Germline CDR1 SNHLY, CDR2 FYNNEI. The CDR3 is 14 amino acids. CDR3 in amino acids: CASKVTSGYNEQFF. The CDR3 DNA reads as TGTGCCAGCAAGGTTACTAGCGGATACAATGAGCAGTTCTTC.

The J gene is TRBJ1-3, the V gene TRBV28; D is unclear. The CDR3 runs 16 residues. Trimming took off 7 bases at V and 0 bases at J, with 16 bases between the two ends. Germline-derived CDR1 and CDR2 are MDHEN and SYDVKM. CDR3 nucleotide sequence: TGTGCCAGCAAGGCGACAATCACCTCCTCTGGAAACACCATATATTTT. Translating gives CASKATITSSGNTIYF.

This clone was observed a handful of times. V is TRBV19 and J is TRBJ1-5; 9 bases are a match to TRBD1. Germline V CDR1 and CDR2: LNHDA, SQIVND (reference sequence). V lost 5 bases, J lost 1 base, and 15 bases stayed unmatched. CDR3 length equals 19 residues. CDR3 sequence (DNA): TGTGCCAGTAGTTCGCCGGGACAGGGACTGCTTGGGAGCAATCAGCCCCAGCATTTT. This encodes CASSSPGQGLLGSNQPQHF.

The chain joins TRBV7-8 to TRBJ2-1; 10 bases align to TRBD2. Germline V CDR1 and CDR2: SGHVS, FQNEAQ. The CDR3 totals 16 residues. J was trimmed by 7 bases and V by 4 bases; bases with no gene match: 10. CDR3: CASSYQAGLALNEQFF. CDR3 DNA: TGTGCCAGCAGCTATCAAGCGGGACTAGCGTTAAATGAGCAGTTCTTC.

This clone has more than one count but fewer than ten. This chain uses TRBV27 with TRBJ2-5; possible D gene TRBD2, 6 bases. V was cut by 6 bases and J by 4 bases, with 12 bases left in between. The CDR3 has 13 amino acids. Germline V lookup: CDR1 MNHEY, CDR2 SMNVEV (reference sequence). The chain's CDR3 is CASRTGLPETQYF. As DNA, the CDR3 is TGTGCCAGCAGGACGGGACTTCCAGAGACCCAGTACTTC.

V and J are TRBV7-2 and TRBJ2-5, with 9 bases that match TRBD2. The CDR3 has 16 amino acids. CDR1 and CDR2 (germline): SGHTA, FQGNSA. With V trimmed by 5 bases and J by 2 bases, 9 bases remained unmatched. The CDR3 loop is CASSSTGLAGQETQYF. The DNA of the CDR3 is TGTGCCAGCAGCAGCACTGGCCTAGCGGGGCAAGAGACCCAGTACTTC.

The rearrangement joins TRBV27 to TRBJ1-2; a weak D match, TRBD1 (6 bases). Per germline, CDR1 MNHEY and CDR2 SMNVEV (reference sequence). The CDR3 covers 14 residues. With 2 bases removed from V and 4 bases from J, the gap between germline ends came to 11 bases. CDR3 DNA sequence: TGTGCCAGCAGTTTAAGGGGGATCGGCTATGGCTACACCTTC. Amino acid sequence: CASSLRGIGYGYTF.

The chain employs TRBV19 and TRBJ2-5, with TRBD2 matching over 16 bases. The germline V gene has CDR1 LNHDA and CDR2 SQIVND (reference sequence). The CDR3 extends over 17 amino acids. Unmatched junction bases numbered 8, after V lost 3 bases and J lost 7 bases. The CDR3 region has the DNA TGTGCCAGTAGTATCGGGACTAGCGGGAGGGGGGCAGGGACCCAGTACTTC. Its translation: CASSIGTSGRGAGTQYF. The full variable domain, its missing parts supplied by reference TRBV19 and TRBJ2-5, is DGGITQSPKYLFRKEGQNVTLSCEQNLNHDAMYWYRQDPGQGLRLIYYSQIVNDFQKGDIAEGYSVSREKKESFPLTVTSAQKNPTAFYLCASSIGTSGRGAGTQYFGPGTRLLVL.

The rearrangement links TRBV5-1 to TRBJ2-3, with D possibly matching TRBD2 (5 bases). Trimming shortened V by 6 bases and J by 7 bases, and 15 bases separated the two germline ends. The germline V gene has CDR1 SGHRS and CDR2 YFSETQ. This CDR3 is built from 13 residues. The CDR3 region is CASMAARANTQYF. The CDR3 nucleotides are TGCGCCAGCATGGCGGCGAGGGCGAATACGCAGTATTTT.

The chain carries TRBV19 and TRBJ2-7; D is perhaps TRBD1 (6 bases). This CDR3 region has 13 residues. Trimming stripped 3 bases from V and 2 bases from J, with 8 bases between. Germline values: CDR1 LNHDA, CDR2 SQIVND (reference sequence). The CDR3 DNA sequence: TGTGCCAGTAGTATTCGGACAGCCTACGAGCAGTACTTC. Amino acids: CASSIRTAYEQYF.

V is TRBV27 and J is TRBJ2-7; 15 bases are a match to TRBD2. This CDR3 is 19 amino acids long. Per germline, CDR1 MNHEY and CDR2 SMNVEV (reference sequence). J was trimmed by 2 bases and V by 2 bases; bases with no gene match: 10. CDR3 in amino acids: CASSLRMGLAGGWAYEQYF. The CDR3, as DNA: TGTGCCAGCAGTTTAAGGATGGGACTAGCGGGAGGTTGGGCCTACGAGCAGTACTTC.

The chain couples TRBV19 to TRBJ1-1; 7 bases are shared with TRBD1. The CDR3 length is 16 residues. CDR1 is LNHDA, CDR2 SQIVND, per germline (reference sequence). J lost 3 bases, V lost 5 bases, and 12 bases had no gene match. CDR3 DNA sequence: TGTGCCAGTAGTGCCCAGGGGGTCGACGGGGACACTGAAGCTTTCTTT. As protein: CASSAQGVDGDTEAFF.

CDR3 sequence (DNA): TGTGCCAGCAGCCCACTCAATGAAAAACTGTTTTTT. Translation gives CASSPLNEKLFF. The chain carries TRBV7-9 and TRBJ1-4; D unclear. Germline V lookup: CDR1 SEHNR, CDR2 FQNEAQ (reference sequence). V dropped 5 bases and J dropped 5 bases, with 6 bases sitting between them. This CDR3 has 12 residues.

This clone was seen only once. The chain employs TRBV4-2 and TRBJ2-5; a weak D match, TRBD2 (7 bases). This CDR3 has 16 amino acids. Germline CDR1 is LGHNA and CDR2 is YNFKEQ. Trimming stripped 4 bases from V and 3 bases from J, with 18 bases between. The CDR3: CASSPRGAGVEETQYF. As DNA, the CDR3 is TGTGCCAGCAGCCCTCGGGGGGCGGGAGTAGAAGAGACCCAGTACTTC.

The chain has TRBV19 and TRBJ2-2; TRBD1 is a possible D gene (6 bases). Germline CDR1 and CDR2: LNHDA and SQIVND (reference sequence). The CDR3 contains 14 residues. V was pared by 6 bases and J by 4 bases, with 12 bases between. In DNA, the CDR3 is TGTGCCAGTAGAAGGACAGCTGCCACCGGGGAGCTGTTTTTT. This gives the protein CASRRTAATGELFF.

V and J are TRBV12-5 and TRBJ2-3; the D gene is possibly TRBD2 (7 bases). CDR1 and CDR2 from the germline V gene are LGHNT and FRNRAP. The germline V and J ends were trimmed by 6 bases and 4 bases, with 14 bases remaining between them. The CDR3 contains 14 residues. CDR3 nucleotide sequence: TGTGCTAGTGGAGCGGGAAAGGGGGCAGATACGCAGTATTTT. Translating it yields CASGAGKGADTQYF.

V is TRBV5-5 and J is TRBJ2-3, with TRBD1 identical over 7 bases. V dropped 4 bases and J dropped 0; count of bases not matched to a gene: 8. CDR3 length: 16 amino acids. CDR1 is SGHKS and CDR2 is YYEKEE in the germline V gene (reference sequence). The CDR3 nucleotides are TGTGCCAGCAGCCCGGGGACAGCAGTTAGCACAGATACGCAGTATTTT. It translates to CASSPGTAVSTDTQYF.

The chain carries TRBV30 and TRBJ1-6; the D gene is possibly TRBD1 (6 bases). Per the germline V gene, CDR1 is GTSNPN and CDR2 is SVGIG (reference sequence). Deletions cut 2 bases from V and 9 bases from J, with 11 bases between. The CDR3 is 13 residues long. CDR3 protein: CAWSSQGRSPLHF. CDR3 DNA sequence: TGTGCCTGGAGTTCACAGGGACGTTCACCCCTCCACTTT.

The CDR3 nucleotides read TGTGCCAGCAGGGTCTCGGGACAGGGGAATCAGCCCCAGCATTTT. Amino acid sequence: CASRVSGQGNQPQHF. The chain is built from TRBV6-6 and TRBJ1-5; 10 nucleotides align to TRBD1. The CDR3 has 15 amino acids. Germline CDR1 MNHNY, CDR2 SVGAGI (reference sequence). Trimming took 6 bases from V and 4 from J; bases not matched to a gene: 6.

This rearrangement joins TRBV19 to TRBJ1-4; 10 bases map to TRBD1. Germline V gene data show CDR1 as LNHDA and CDR2 as SQIVND (reference sequence). CDR3 size: 15 residues. The junction had 2 bases not matched to a gene; V was cut back by 5 bases and J by 2 bases. The CDR3: CASSRDRGTNEKLFF. The CDR3 DNA sequence: TGTGCCAGTAGTCGGGACAGGGGCACTAATGAAAAACTGTTTTTT.

The rearrangement uses TRBV18 and TRBJ1-1; TRBD1 might be the D (6 bases). CDR3 length: 14 residues. Trimming removed 4 bases from V and 5 bases from J, with 14 bases in between. Germline CDR1 and CDR2: KGHSH and LQKENI. CDR3 sequence: CASSQGQKGTEAFF. DNA for the CDR3: TGTGCCAGCTCACAAGGACAGAAGGGGACTGAAGCTTTCTTT.

The genes are TRBV20-1 and TRBJ1-6; D gene ambiguous. The V gene lost 3 bases and the J gene lost 14 bases, with 8 bases spanning the gap. CDR1 DFQATT and CDR2 SNEGSKA come from the germline V gene (reference sequence). The CDR3 extends over 10 amino acids. Written as DNA, the CDR3 is TGCAGTGCTAGTTTTTCCGCCCTCCACTTT. Its protein is CSASFSALHF.

The V and J genes are TRBV9 and TRBJ1-2; D may be TRBD1 (6 bases). The CDR3 consists of 19 residues. CDR1 and CDR2 (germline): SGDLS, YYNGEE. Trimming left V 0 bases short and J 2 bases short, with 23 bases between. The CDR3 DNA reads TGTGCCAGCAGCGTAGGAGGGGTGTGGAGAGAAACAGGGAACTATGGCTACACCTTC. It is translated as CASSVGGVWRETGNYGYTF.

This clone showed up just a few times. This chain links TRBV7-6 with TRBJ1-4; 9 positions match TRBD1. Trimming cost V 5 bases and J 12 bases; bases outside gene matches: 7. Germline CDR1 reads SGHVS; CDR2 reads FNYEAQ. The CDR3 is 13 amino acids. The CDR3: CASSPGQGLQLFF. CDR3 nucleotide sequence: TGTGCCAGCAGCCCGGGACAGGGCCTTCAACTGTTTTTT.

The rearrangement joins TRBV29-1 to TRBJ2-1; 10 bases align to TRBD2. This CDR3 is 13 amino acids long. In germline, CDR1 is SQVTM, CDR2 ANQGSEA. V was pared by 7 bases and J by 9 bases, with 9 bases of the junction left unmatched. The CDR3 region is CSGGSGRAGEQFF. CDR3 DNA sequence: TGCAGCGGGGGGAGCGGGAGGGCAGGTGAGCAGTTCTTC.

The chain employs TRBV24-1 and TRBJ1-2, with a tentative D call TRBD1 (6 bases). The ends were cut back, 7 bases at V and 4 bases at J, with 21 bases in the middle. Germline V lookup: CDR1 KGHDR, CDR2 SFDVKD. There are 16 residues in the CDR3. CDR3 region: CATSEAGSQGSYGYTF. The CDR3 DNA follows: TGTGCCACCAGCGAGGCGGGTTCCCAGGGGAGCTATGGCTACACCTTC.

The rearrangement joins TRBV7-2 to TRBJ2-3, with 8 positions matching TRBD1. There are 15 residues in the CDR3. From germline, CDR1 is SGHTA and CDR2 FQGNSA. Trimming took 6 bases from V and 1 from J; bases not matched to a gene: 6. CDR3 region: CASSRSGQGTDTQYF. The CDR3 DNA sequence: TGTGCCAGCAGTCGTTCGGGACAGGGCACAGATACGCAGTATTTT.

The chain carries TRBV9 and TRBJ2-1; TRBD2 matches at 12 bases. Germline trimming cut 3 bases from V and 8 bases from J; bases unmatched to any gene: 9. CDR3 length: 16 amino acids. Germline V gene lookup returns CDR1 SGDLS and CDR2 YYNGEE. The CDR3 sequence: CASSAASGRAPDEQFF. CDR3 DNA sequence: TGTGCCAGCAGCGCCGCTAGCGGGAGGGCTCCTGATGAGCAGTTCTTC.